Reported below is one T cell receptor beta chain. Its specificity is unknown. Noted time point: week 35, safety follow-up. Vaccine doses each comprised 300 ug of mutant IDH1 20-mer peptide, with topical imiquimod. This sample is part of a study of a mutant IDH1 vaccine in newly diagnosed glioma. Here immunoSEQ multiplex PCR was the method, and the copy in TCRdb shows in-frame clones only, minus some. The table includes about 32,000 clones, about 80% detected once. This CDR3 is built from 13 residues. Germline loops: CDR1 MRHNA, CDR2 SNTAGT. V shed 4 bases and J shed 3 bases, with 9 bases lying between them.

The input for sequencing was PBMCs, taken from a glioma patient whose treatment included an IDH1 peptide vaccine. The clonotype comes from a man younger than 45 with glioma. V gene TRBV6-4 combines with J gene TRBJ1-2; tentatively, D is TRBD1 (6 bases). The CDR3 is CASSAGEHYGYTF. CDR3 sequence (DNA): TGTGCCAGCAGTGCAGGGGAGCACTATGGCTACACCTTC.